This T cell receptor beta chain was recovered during a study of T-cell memory formation after mild COVID-19. TCRdb re-called the 5' RACE reads through MiXCR, storing one row per CDR3 protein. The table has approximately 170,000 distinct CDR3 sequences, roughly 13% seen once; the top ten hold 3% to 4%. The CDR3 contains 13 residues. Germline CDR1 and CDR2: SGHVT and SQSDAQ. The V segment lost 5 bases and the J segment 2 bases; nucleotides outside the gene matches: 1. The sequence derives from a young man who had mild COVID-19 (a few samples of this study predate the infection). Cell type and time point are not known. The chain couples TRBV7-4 to TRBJ2-7; TRBD2 matches 9 bases. Sequenced input: PBMCs or a T cell subset sorted from them (not recorded which). The CDR3 DNA reads TGTGCCAGCAGCGGCGGGGGGGCCTACGAGCAGTACGTC. Translation: CASSGGGAYEQYV.